Following are 18 T cell receptor beta chains from one sample sequenced in a study of blood T cell repertoires in COVID-19 (dated by TCRdb to about 2020). The method was the immunoSEQ multiplex PCR assay. TCRdb provides this immuneACCESS table in a form limited to in-frame rearrangements. Some clones are lacking; in checked studies, under half of them reflect an unresolved V gene, and why the rest are absent is not known. The sample yields approximately 97,000 clones; about 85% were counted once. The ten largest clones represent roughly 40% of the sample. Sequenced: peripheral blood. Source of these receptors: a man at least 80 years old with acute or convalescent COVID-19.

The gene calls are TRBV6-1 and TRBJ1-1; no firm D call. V lost 1 base, J lost 1 base, and 7 bases lay in between. Germline V gene sequence: CDR1 MNHNS, CDR2 SASEGT. The CDR3 extends over 14 amino acids. CDR3 nucleotide sequence: TGTGCCAGCAGTGAAGACAGATCGAACACTGAAGCTTTCTTT. Protein sequence: CASSEDRSNTEAFF.

The genes are TRBV29-1 and TRBJ2-1; 10 positions agree with TRBD1. Germline V gene sequence: CDR1 SQVTM, CDR2 ANQGSEA. The ends lost 3 bases at V and 15 bases at J; junction bases unmatched: 5. The length of the CDR3 is 11 residues. The CDR3 spells CSVDRDRGLFF. The CDR3 nucleotides are TGCAGCGTTGATCGGGACAGGGGCTTGTTCTTC.

CDR3 amino acids: CASSFRQGAFYGYTF. CDR3 sequence (DNA): TGCGCCAGCAGCTTTCGACAGGGGGCCTTCTATGGCTACACCTTC. This chain links TRBV5-1 with TRBJ1-2; 10 nucleotides match TRBD1. The J segment lost 4 bases and the V segment lost 2 bases, leaving 5 bases of the junction unmatched. The CDR3 runs to 15 residues. CDR1 and CDR2 from the germline V gene are SGHRS and YFSETQ.

V usage is TRBV9 and J usage is TRBJ1-6; 8 bases fit TRBD1. V gave up 3 bases and J gave up 13 bases; unmatched junction bases: 6. The CDR3 has 13 amino acids. CDR1 is SGDLS, CDR2 YYNGEE, per germline. CDR3 protein: CASSADRVKPLHF. The CDR3 bases are TGTGCCAGCAGCGCGGACAGGGTGAAGCCCCTCCACTTT.

The rearrangement uses TRBV7-3 and TRBJ2-3; no firm D call. The CDR3 loop spans 14 amino acids. CDR1 SGHTA and CDR2 FQGTGA come from the germline V gene. Trimming stripped 3 bases from V and 0 bases from J, with 7 bases between. The CDR3 nucleotides are TGTGCCAGCAGCTTGGTCGGTAGCACAGATACGCAGTATTTT. Its protein is CASSLVGSTDTQYF.

The chain links TRBV11-2 to TRBJ2-1; 13 bases align to TRBD2. The CDR3 loop spans 15 amino acids. Germline assignment: CDR1 SGHAT and CDR2 FQNNGV. Germline trimming cut 5 bases from V and 4 bases from J; bases unmatched to any gene: 2. This CDR3 is CASSTSGRVYNEQFF. DNA of the CDR3: TGTGCCAGCAGCACTAGCGGGAGGGTTTACAATGAGCAGTTCTTC.

The rearrangement links TRBV7-3 to TRBJ2-1, with a possible D match to TRBD1 (7 bases). V was cut by 2 bases and J by 4 bases, with 15 bases left in between. The CDR3 has 16 residues. Germline CDR1 SGHTA, CDR2 FQGTGA. In DNA, the CDR3 is TGTGCCAGCAGCTTACCGAACAGGGGAGGTTACAATGAGCAGTTCTTC. It specifies CASSLPNRGGYNEQFF. The full variable domain, completed using reference TRBV7-3 and TRBJ2-1, is GAGVSQTPSNKVTEKGKYVELRCDPISGHTALYWYRQSLGQGPEFLIYFQGTGAADDSGLPNDRFFAVRPEGSVSTLKIQRTERGDSAVYLCASSLPNRGGYNEQFFGPGTRLTVL.

The chain recombines TRBV11-2 with TRBJ2-3, with D maybe TRBD2 (6 bases). Per germline, CDR1 SGHAT and CDR2 FQNNGV. The CDR3 length is 16 residues. The ends were cut back, 0 bases at V and 2 bases at J, with 12 bases in the middle. CDR3 sequence reads: CASSLERGGITDTQYF. The DNA for the CDR3 is TGTGCCAGCAGCTTAGAACGGGGCGGGATCACAGATACGCAGTATTTT.

The gene calls are TRBV27 and TRBJ2-7; 9 positions match TRBD1. Germline CDR1 is MNHEY and CDR2 is SMNVEV (reference sequence). The CDR3 loop spans 13 amino acids. Trimming at V came to 9 bases and at J to 1 base, leaving 4 bases not matched to a gene. The CDR3 nucleotides are TGTGCCAGGGCCGGGACAGGGTCCTACGAGCAGTACTTC. Its protein is CARAGTGSYEQYF.

The chain combines TRBV5-4 with TRBJ1-6; D may be TRBD1 (6 bases). CDR1 and CDR2 from the germline V gene are SGHNT and YYREEE (reference sequence). The CDR3 spans 16 residues. V lost 3 bases and J 7 bases, leaving 17 bases between the germline ends. CDR3 DNA sequence: TGTGCCAGCAGCTCCCCCCTCGGGGGGCCAAATTCACCCCTCCACTTT. This gives the protein CASSSPLGGPNSPLHF.

CDR3 in DNA: TGCAGCCCTTATTTCGGGAATGAGCAGTTCTTC. Protein product: CSPYFGNEQFF. The chain has TRBV29-1 and TRBJ2-1, with no clear D. Trimming stripped 8 bases from V and 7 bases from J, with 12 bases between. CDR3 length: 11 residues. Germline CDR1 reads SQVTM; CDR2 reads ANQGSEA.

V is TRBV18 and J is TRBJ1-1; 7 bases fit TRBD1. CDR3 size: 13 residues. The trim removed 5 bases at V and 5 bases at J, leaving 5 bases unmatched. Germline assignment: CDR1 KGHSH and CDR2 LQKENI. The CDR3 loop reads CASSTTGDTEAFF. In nucleotides, the CDR3 is TGTGCCAGCTCAACCACAGGGGATACTGAAGCTTTCTTT.

CDR3 DNA: TGTGCCAGCAGTGCGCAGGTTGAAAAACTGTTTTTT. It specifies CASSAQVEKLFF. The V gene is TRBV28, the J gene TRBJ1-4, with no clear D. Germline loops: CDR1 MDHEN, CDR2 SYDVKM. The CDR3 runs to 12 residues. Trimming removed 5 bases from V and 7 bases from J, with 8 bases in between.

The CDR3 loop reads CASSQTSGVYEQYF. DNA for the CDR3: TGTGCCAGCAGTCAGACTAGCGGAGTTTACGAGCAGTACTTC. The chain joins TRBV28 to TRBJ2-7; 9 bases agree with TRBD2. Germline V gene lookup returns CDR1 MDHEN and CDR2 SYDVKM. The V and J ends lost 5 bases and 4 bases, in that order; junction bases with no gene match: 6. The CDR3 loop spans 14 amino acids.

The chain combines TRBV19 with TRBJ2-7, with 8 bases that match TRBD2. This CDR3 spans 14 amino acids. CDR1 LNHDA and CDR2 SQIVND come from the germline V gene (reference sequence). The V gene end was trimmed by 6 bases and the J gene end by 2 bases; junction bases not matched to a gene: 6. In DNA, the CDR3 is TGTGCCAGTAGGCCAGCGGGAGTGGCCTACGAGCAGTACTTC. It yields the protein CASRPAGVAYEQYF.

This rearrangement joins TRBV3-1 (or the pseudogene TRBV3-2) to TRBJ1-6; TRBD1 is a possible D gene (5 bases). The V and J ends lost 2 bases and 9 bases respectively, with 11 bases between them. The CDR3 runs to 14 residues. The germline V gene has CDR1 LGHDT and CDR2 YNNKEL (reference sequence). As DNA, the CDR3 is TGTGCCAGCAGCCAACAGGGCAAAGGTTCACCCCTCCACTTT. Translation: CASSQQGKGSPLHF.

The chain is built from TRBV3-1 (or the pseudogene TRBV3-2) and TRBJ2-7, with D possibly matching TRBD1 (6 bases). Germline CDR1 and CDR2: LGHDT and YNNKEL (reference sequence). Between the trimmed V and J ends, which lost 1 base and 7 bases, there was a span of 11 bases. There are 13 residues in the CDR3. In DNA form, the CDR3 reads TGTGCCAGCAGCCAAGTACAGGGCAGGGAGCAGTACTTC. Its protein is CASSQVQGREQYF.

This chain connects TRBV7-2 to TRBJ2-6, with 11 bases matching TRBD2. This CDR3 contains 18 residues. Germline CDR1 and CDR2: SGHTA and FQGNSA. Losses at the gene ends were 6 bases for V and 3 bases for J; bases not matched to a gene: 10. The CDR3 loop reads CASRLLLAGVHGANVLTF. The DNA of the CDR3 is TGTGCCAGCAGACTATTACTAGCGGGAGTACATGGGGCCAACGTCCTGACTTTC.